This note documents a single T cell receptor beta chain sequence. Its antigen is still unknown. TCRdb's table, derived via immunoSEQ multiplex PCR, lists solely in-frame clones and lacks some. The data show approximately 40,000 clones, approximately 82% seen once. CDR1 and CDR2 (germline): SGHNT, YENEEA. V shed 4 bases and J shed 6 bases, with 15 bases lying between them. This CDR3 is built from 15 residues. The record originates from a study of vaccination effects on CD4 cells after COVID-19. Study-wide context: Early and late post-vaccination sampling was undertaken in a cohort of a few convalescent patients. Study observations and caveats: Long after vaccination, the clones induced by infection and by vaccine shrank markedly in size.

Investigators separated out CD4+ T cells once 10 days of culture had passed. Between March and December 2020, the person had a SARS-CoV-2 infection that PCR confirmed. Everyone in the study got two shots of either the BNT162b2 or mRNA-1273 vaccine. This material consisted of CD4+ T cells from PBMCs cultured without peptide, taken after COVID-19 vaccination. The source of this sequence is a human donor who had a prior SARS-CoV-2 infection. The genes are TRBV11-3 and TRBJ2-2, with D possibly matching TRBD2 (7 bases). CDR3 coding DNA: TGTGCCAGCAGCTCTCGGACTAGGACAGCCGGGGAGCTGTTTTTT. Its translation: CASSSRTRTAGELFF. Filled out from reference TRBV11-3 and TRBJ2-2, the complete variable domain reads EAGVVQSPRYKIIEKKQPVAFWCNPISGHNTLYWYLQNLGQGPELLIRYENEEAVDDSQLPKDRFSAERLKGVDSTLKIQPAELGDSAVYLCASSSRTRTAGELFFGEGSRLTVL.